This TCR beta chain was sequenced for a study of blood T cell repertoires in COVID-19. Overall study: Acute and convalescent COVID-19 samples came from the United States, Italy and Spain. Sources were T cells, B-cell-depleted T cells, or PBMCs; the material itself was cDNA or gDNA.

In the original processing: Amplification of reference gene primers provided the estimated nucleated cell counts. This table comes from immunoSEQ multiplex PCR, and its TCRdb copy is limited to in-frame clones, with some not included. V and J calls and clone size are copied from that table; D and trimming were computed from the DNA. The sample shows roughly 39,000 clones, 75% to 90% of them seen only once. Sequencing was performed on peripheral blood. This sequence was found in a woman older than 75 with active COVID-19.

CDR3 sequence: CSVSLDSNQPQHF. In DNA, the CDR3 is TGCAGCGTGTCATTAGATAGCAATCAGCCCCAGCATTTT. The chain is built from TRBV29-1 and TRBJ1-5; the D is unclear. This CDR3 is built from 13 residues. Germline V gene lookup returns CDR1 SQVTM and CDR2 ANQGSEA. The V and J ends lost 6 bases and 0 bases respectively, with 9 bases between them.